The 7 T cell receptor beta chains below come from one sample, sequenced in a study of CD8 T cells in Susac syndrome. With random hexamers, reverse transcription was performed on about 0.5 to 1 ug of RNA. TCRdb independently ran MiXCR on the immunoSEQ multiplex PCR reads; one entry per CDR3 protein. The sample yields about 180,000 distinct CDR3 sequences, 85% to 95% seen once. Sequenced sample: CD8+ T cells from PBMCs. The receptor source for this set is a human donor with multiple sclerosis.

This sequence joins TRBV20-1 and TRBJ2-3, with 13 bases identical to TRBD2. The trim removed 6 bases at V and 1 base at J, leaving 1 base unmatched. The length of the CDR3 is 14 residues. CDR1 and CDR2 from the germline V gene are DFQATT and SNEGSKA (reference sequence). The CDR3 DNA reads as TGCAGTGCCGGACTAGCGGGGGGCACAGATACGCAGTATTTT. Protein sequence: CSAGLAGGTDTQYF.

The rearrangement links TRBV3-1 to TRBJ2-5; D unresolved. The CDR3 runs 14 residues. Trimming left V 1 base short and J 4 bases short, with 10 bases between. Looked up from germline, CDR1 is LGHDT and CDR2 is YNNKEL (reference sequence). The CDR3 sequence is CASSQVAERETQYF. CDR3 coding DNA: TGTGCCAGCAGCCAAGTAGCCGAACGAGAGACCCAGTACTTC.

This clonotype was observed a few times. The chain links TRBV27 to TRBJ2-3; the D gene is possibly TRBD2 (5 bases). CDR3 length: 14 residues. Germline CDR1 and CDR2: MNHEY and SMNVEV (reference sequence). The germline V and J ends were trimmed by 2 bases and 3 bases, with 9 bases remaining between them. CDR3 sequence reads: CASSLVRGTDTQYF. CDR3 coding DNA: TGTGCCAGCAGTTTAGTCCGGGGAACAGATACGCAGTATTTT.

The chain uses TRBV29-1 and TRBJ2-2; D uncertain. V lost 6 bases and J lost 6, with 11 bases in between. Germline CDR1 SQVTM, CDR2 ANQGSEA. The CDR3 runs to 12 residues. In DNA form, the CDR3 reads TGCAGCGTCGCGGACCCCGCCGGGGAGCTGTTTTTT. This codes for CSVADPAGELFF.

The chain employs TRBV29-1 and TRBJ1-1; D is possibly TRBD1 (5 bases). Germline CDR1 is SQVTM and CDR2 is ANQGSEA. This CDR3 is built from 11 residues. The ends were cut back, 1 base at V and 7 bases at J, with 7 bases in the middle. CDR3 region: CSVEGGVEAFF. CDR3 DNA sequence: TGCAGCGTTGAAGGGGGGGTTGAAGCTTTCTTT. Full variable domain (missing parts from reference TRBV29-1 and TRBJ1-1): SAVISQKPSRDICQRGTSLTIQCQVDSQVTMMFWYRQQPGQSLTLIATANQGSEATYESGFVIDKFPISRPNLTFSTLTVSNMSPEDSSIYLCSVEGGVEAFFGQGTRLTVV.

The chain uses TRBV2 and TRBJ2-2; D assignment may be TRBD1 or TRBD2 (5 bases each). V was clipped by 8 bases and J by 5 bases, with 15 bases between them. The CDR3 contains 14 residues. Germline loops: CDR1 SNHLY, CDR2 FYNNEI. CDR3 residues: CASSRKGETGELFF. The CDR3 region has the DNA TGTGCCAGCTCCCGTAAAGGGGAGACCGGGGAGCTGTTTTTT.

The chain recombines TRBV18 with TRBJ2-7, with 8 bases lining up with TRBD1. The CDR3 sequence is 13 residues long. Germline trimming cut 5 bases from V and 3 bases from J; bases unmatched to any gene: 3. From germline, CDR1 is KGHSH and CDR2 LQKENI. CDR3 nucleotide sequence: TGTGCCAGCTCAGGGGACAGGAACTACGAGCAGTACTTC. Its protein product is CASSGDRNYEQYF.